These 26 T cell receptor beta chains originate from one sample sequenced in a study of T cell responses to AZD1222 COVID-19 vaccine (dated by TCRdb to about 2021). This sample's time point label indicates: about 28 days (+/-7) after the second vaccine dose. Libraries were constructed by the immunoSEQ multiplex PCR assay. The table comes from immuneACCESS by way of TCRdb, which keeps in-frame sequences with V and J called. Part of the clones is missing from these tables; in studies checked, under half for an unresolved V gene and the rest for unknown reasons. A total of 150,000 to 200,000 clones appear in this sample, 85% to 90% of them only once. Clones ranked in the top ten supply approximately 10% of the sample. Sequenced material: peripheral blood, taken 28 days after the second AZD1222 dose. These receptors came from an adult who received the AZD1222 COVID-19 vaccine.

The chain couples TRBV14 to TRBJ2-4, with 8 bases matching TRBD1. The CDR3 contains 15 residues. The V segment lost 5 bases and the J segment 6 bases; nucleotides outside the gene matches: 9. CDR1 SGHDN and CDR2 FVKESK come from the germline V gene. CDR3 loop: CASSIGQGRLNIQYF. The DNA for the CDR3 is TGTGCCAGCAGCATCGGACAGGGAAGACTAAACATTCAGTACTTC.

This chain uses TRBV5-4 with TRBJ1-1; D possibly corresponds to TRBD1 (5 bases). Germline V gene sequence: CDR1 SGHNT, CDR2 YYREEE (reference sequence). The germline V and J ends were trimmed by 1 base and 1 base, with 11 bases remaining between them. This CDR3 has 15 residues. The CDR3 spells CASSLLGGKNTEAFF. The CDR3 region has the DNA TGTGCCAGCAGCTTGCTTGGGGGGAAGAACACTGAAGCTTTCTTT.

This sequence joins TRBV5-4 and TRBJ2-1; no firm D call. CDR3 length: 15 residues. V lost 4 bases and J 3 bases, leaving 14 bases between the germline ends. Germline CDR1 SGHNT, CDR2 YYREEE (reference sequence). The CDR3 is CASSRLRADYNEQFF. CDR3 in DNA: TGTGCCAGCAGCCGTCTTCGGGCTGACTACAATGAGCAGTTCTTC.

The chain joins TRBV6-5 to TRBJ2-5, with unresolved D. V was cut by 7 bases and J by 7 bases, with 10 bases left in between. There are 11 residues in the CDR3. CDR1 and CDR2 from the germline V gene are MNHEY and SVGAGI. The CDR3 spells CASTAVGTQYF. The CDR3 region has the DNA TGTGCCAGCACCGCTGTCGGGACCCAGTACTTC.

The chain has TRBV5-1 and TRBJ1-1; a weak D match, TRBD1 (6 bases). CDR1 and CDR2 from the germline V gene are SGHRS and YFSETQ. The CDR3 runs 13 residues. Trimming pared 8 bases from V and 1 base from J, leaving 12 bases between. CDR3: CASLRDTNTEAFF. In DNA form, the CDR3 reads TGCGCCAGTCTCCGGGACACGAACACTGAAGCTTTCTTT.

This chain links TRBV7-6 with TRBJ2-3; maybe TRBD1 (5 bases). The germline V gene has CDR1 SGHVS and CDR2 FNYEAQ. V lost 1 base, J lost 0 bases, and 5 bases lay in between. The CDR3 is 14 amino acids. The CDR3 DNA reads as TGTGCCAGCAGCTTAGAGGGGAGCACAGATACGCAGTATTTT. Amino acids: CASSLEGSTDTQYF.

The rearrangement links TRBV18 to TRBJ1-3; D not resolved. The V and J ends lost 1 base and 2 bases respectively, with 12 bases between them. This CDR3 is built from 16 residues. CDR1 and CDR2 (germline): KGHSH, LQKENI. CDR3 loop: CASSPRDGPPGNTIYF. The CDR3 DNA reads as TGTGCCAGCTCACCACGCGATGGACCGCCTGGAAACACCATATATTTT.

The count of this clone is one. This CDR3 is CSVEGGWGSYNEQFF. CDR3 sequence (DNA): TGCAGCGTTGAAGGGGGGTGGGGCTCCTACAATGAGCAGTTCTTC. This chain joins TRBV29-1 and TRBJ2-1; D may be TRBD1 or TRBD2 (5 bases each). This CDR3 is built from 15 residues. CDR1 is SQVTM and CDR2 is ANQGSEA in the germline V gene. Trimming removed 1 base from V and 0 bases from J, with 10 bases in between.

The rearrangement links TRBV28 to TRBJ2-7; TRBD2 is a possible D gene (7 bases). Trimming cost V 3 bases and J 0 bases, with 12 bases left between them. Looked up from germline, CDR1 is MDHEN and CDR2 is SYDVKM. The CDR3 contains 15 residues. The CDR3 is CASSFAGAGSYEQYF. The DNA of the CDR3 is TGTGCCAGCAGTTTCGCGGGGGCCGGCTCCTACGAGCAGTACTTC.

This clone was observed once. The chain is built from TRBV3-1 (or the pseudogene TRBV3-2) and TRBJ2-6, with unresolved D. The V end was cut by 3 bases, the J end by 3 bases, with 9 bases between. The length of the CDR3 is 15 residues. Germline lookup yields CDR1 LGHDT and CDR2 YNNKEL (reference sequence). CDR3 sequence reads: CASSQDRFGANVLTF. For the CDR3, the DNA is TGTGCCAGCAGCCAGGACCGATTTGGGGCCAACGTCCTGACTTTC.

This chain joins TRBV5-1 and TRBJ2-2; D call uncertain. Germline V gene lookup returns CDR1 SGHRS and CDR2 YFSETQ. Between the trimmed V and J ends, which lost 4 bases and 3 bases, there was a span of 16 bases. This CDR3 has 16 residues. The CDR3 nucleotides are TGCGCCAGCAGCCCTAATAGGATCTCGGACACCGGGGAGCTGTTTTTT. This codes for CASSPNRISDTGELFF.

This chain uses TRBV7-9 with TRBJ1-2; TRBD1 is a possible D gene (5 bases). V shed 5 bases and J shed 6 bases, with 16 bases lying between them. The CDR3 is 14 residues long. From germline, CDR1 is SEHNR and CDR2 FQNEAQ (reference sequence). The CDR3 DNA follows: TGTGCCAGCAGCCTTAGCGCAGGGAGCAATGGCTACACCTTC. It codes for CASSLSAGSNGYTF.

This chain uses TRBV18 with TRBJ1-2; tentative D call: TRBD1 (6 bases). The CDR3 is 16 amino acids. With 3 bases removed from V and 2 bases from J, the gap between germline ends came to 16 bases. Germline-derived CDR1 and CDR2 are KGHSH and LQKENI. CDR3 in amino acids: CASSPPGQTRNYGYTF. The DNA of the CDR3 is TGTGCCAGCTCACCCCCCGGACAGACGCGAAACTATGGCTACACCTTC. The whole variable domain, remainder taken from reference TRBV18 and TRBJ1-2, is NAGVMQNPRHLVRRRGQEARLRCSPMKGHSHVYWYRQLPEEGLKFMVYLQKENIIDESGMPKERFSAEFPKEGPSILRIQQVVRGDSAAYFCASSPPGQTRNYGYTFGSGTRLTVV.

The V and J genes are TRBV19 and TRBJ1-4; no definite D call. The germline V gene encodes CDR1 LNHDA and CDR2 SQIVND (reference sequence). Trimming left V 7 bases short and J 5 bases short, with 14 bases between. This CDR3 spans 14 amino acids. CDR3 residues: CASTIGKSNEKLFF. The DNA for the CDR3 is TGTGCCAGTACCATCGGGAAGTCGAATGAAAAACTGTTTTTT.

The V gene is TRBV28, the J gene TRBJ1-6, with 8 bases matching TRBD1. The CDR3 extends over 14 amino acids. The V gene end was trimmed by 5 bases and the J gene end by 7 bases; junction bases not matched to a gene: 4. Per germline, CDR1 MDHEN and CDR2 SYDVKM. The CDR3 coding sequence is TGTGCCAGCAGTCCAGGACAGGGCAATTCACCCCTCCACTTT. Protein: CASSPGQGNSPLHF.

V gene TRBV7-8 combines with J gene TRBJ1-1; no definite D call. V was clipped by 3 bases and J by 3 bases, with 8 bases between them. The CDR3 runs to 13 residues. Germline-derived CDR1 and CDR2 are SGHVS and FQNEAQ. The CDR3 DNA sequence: TGTGCCAGCAGCTTCCAGCGAGACACTGAAGCTTTCTTT. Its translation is CASSFQRDTEAFF.

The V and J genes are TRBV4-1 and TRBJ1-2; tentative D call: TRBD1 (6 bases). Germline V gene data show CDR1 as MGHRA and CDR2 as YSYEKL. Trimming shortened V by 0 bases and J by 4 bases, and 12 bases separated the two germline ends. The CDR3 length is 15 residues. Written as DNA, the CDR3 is TGCGCCAGCAGCCAAGATGCTCAGGGGCCCTATGGCTACACCTTC. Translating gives CASSQDAQGPYGYTF.

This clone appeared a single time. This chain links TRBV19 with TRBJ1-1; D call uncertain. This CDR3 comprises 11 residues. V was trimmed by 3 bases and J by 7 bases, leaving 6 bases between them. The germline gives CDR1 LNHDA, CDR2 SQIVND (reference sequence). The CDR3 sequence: CASSILNEAFF. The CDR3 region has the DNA TGTGCCAGTAGTATTCTCAATGAAGCTTTCTTT. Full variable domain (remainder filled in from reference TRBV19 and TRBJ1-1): DGGITQSPKYLFRKEGQNVTLSCEQNLNHDAMYWYRQDPGQGLRLIYYSQIVNDFQKGDIAEGYSVSREKKESFPLTVTSAQKNPTAFYLCASSILNEAFFGQGTRLTVV.

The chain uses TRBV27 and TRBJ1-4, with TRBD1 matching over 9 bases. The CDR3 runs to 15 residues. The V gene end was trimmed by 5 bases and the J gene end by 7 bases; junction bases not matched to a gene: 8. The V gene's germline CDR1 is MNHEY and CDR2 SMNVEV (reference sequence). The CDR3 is CASSGGTGRGEKLFF. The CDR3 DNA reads TGTGCCAGCAGTGGTGGGACAGGGAGGGGTGAAAAACTGTTTTTT. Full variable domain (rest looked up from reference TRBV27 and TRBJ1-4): EAQVTQNPRYLITVTGKKLTVTCSQNMNHEYMSWYRQDPGLGLRQIYYSMNVEVTDKGDVPEGYKVSRKEKRNFPLILESPSPNQTSLYFCASSGGTGRGEKLFFGSGTQLSVL.

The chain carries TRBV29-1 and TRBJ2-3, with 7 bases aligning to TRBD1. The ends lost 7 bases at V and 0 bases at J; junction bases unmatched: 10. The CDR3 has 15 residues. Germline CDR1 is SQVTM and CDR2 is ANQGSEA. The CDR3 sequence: CSAGTANPSTDTQYF. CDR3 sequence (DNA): TGCAGCGCAGGGACAGCTAATCCTAGCACAGATACGCAGTATTTT.

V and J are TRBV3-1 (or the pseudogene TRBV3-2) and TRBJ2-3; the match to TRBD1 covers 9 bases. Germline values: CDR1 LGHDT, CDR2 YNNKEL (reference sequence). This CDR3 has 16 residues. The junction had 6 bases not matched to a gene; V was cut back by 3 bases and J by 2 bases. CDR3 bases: TGTGCCAGCAGCCAGGAGACAGGGGGGATCACAGATACGCAGTATTTT. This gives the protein CASSQETGGITDTQYF.

The CDR3 here is CASSLAPGSPLHF. Written as DNA, the CDR3 is TGTGCCAGCAGCTTAGCGCCTGGTTCACCCCTCCACTTT. This chain joins TRBV7-2 and TRBJ1-6; D unclear. Trimming took off 0 bases at V and 9 bases at J, with 6 bases between the two ends. CDR1 is SGHTA, CDR2 FQGNSA, per germline. This CDR3 spans 13 amino acids. Filled out from reference TRBV7-2 and TRBJ1-6, the complete variable domain reads GAGVSQSPSNKVTEKGKDVELRCDPISGHTALYWYRQSLGQGLEFLIYFQGNSAPDKSGLPSDRFSAERTGGSVSTLTIQRTQQEDSAVYLCASSLAPGSPLHFGNGTRLTVT.

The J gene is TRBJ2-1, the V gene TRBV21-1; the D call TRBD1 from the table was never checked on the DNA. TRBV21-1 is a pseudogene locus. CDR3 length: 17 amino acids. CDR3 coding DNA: TGTGCCAGCAGCAAAGCAGGTACAGGCGCCCGTTACAATGAGCAGTTCTTC. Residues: CASSKAGTGARYNEQFF.

CDR3: CASSPDLEIGYTF. For the CDR3, the DNA is TGTGCCAGCAGTCCAGATTTAGAGATAGGCTACACCTTC. This sequence joins TRBV11-2 and TRBJ1-2; D gene ambiguous. Germline CDR1 and CDR2: SGHAT and FQNNGV. The CDR3 contains 13 residues. V was cut by 6 bases and J by 8 bases, with 16 bases left in between.

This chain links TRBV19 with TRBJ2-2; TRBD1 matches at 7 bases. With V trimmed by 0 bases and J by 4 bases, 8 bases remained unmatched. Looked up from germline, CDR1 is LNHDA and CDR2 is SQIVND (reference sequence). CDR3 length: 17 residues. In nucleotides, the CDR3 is TGTGCCAGTAGTATAGAAGCCGGGACAGCGAGCACCGGGGAGCTGTTTTTT. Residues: CASSIEAGTASTGELFF.

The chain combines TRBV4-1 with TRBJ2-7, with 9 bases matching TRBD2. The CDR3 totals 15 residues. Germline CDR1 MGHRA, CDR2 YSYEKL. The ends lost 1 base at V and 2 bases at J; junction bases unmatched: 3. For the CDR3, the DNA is TGCGCCAGCAGCCAAGCCGCTAGCGGGGCCTACGAGCAGTACTTC. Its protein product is CASSQAASGAYEQYF.